This TCR beta chain was recorded in a study of PD-L1 blockade in urothelial cancer. About the study: Patients started atezolizumab at some point between 2013 and 2015, 1,200 mg intravenously every 3 weeks. Most patients, twenty-five of 29, were males with bladder-origin cancer. After treatment start, blood was analyzed at 3 weeks (second dose) and at 6 weeks.

A word on this clone: Its target is unknown.

Trimming took off 2 bases at V and 3 bases at J, with 23 bases between the two ends. The CDR3 consists of 18 residues. Findings and caveats of the study: Prediction of better survival came from below-median pretreatment blood TCR clonality.

Measured with immunoSEQ multiplex PCR; TCRdb has only the in-frame clones, and not every one. Of 30,000 to 40,000 clones in the sample, around four fifths were seen once. This TCR was recovered from a man between 60 and 75 years old with urothelial cancer. This chain links TRBV23-1 with TRBJ2-7, with D uncertain. TRBV23-1 carries the ORF label, with uncertain function. This sample comprised PBMCs, obtained around atezolizumab (anti-PD-L1) treatment. CDR3 amino acids: CASSQNSKLKRPSYEQYF. CDR3 nucleotides: TGCGCCAGCAGTCAAAATTCAAAACTAAAGAGGCCGAGCTACGAGCAGTACTTC.